Listed here is a single TCR beta chain. Its antigen is currently unknown. The germline V gene encodes CDR1 SGHVS and CDR2 FNYEAQ. Trimming removed 3 bases from V and 1 base from J, with 7 bases in between. The CDR3 is made up of 14 amino acids. Unique molecular identifiers were added to individual cDNA molecules. TCRdb used MiXCR to reprocess the 5' RACE reads, holding one entry per CDR3 protein. The top ten hold approximately 6% of the sample, which has fewer than 85,000 distinct CDR3 sequences, about 12% seen once. This sample stems from a study of early T cells in non-severe SARS-CoV-2 infection. As for the study in general: Chains from this unsorted whole-blood bulk RNA could not be paired.

Study-level results: Lookups in VDJdb leaned toward anti-spike CD8 responses and missed private and CD4 specificities.

The gene calls are TRBV7-6 and TRBJ2-1; no clear D. The sample consisted of whole blood. The receptor comes from an adult who was a healthcare worker with PCR-confirmed SARS-CoV-2 infection or an uninfected control (not recorded which). In nucleotides, the CDR3 is TGTGCCAGCAGCTTTGGGTTTTCCTACAATGAGCAGTTCTTC. Translated, it gives CASSFGFSYNEQFF.